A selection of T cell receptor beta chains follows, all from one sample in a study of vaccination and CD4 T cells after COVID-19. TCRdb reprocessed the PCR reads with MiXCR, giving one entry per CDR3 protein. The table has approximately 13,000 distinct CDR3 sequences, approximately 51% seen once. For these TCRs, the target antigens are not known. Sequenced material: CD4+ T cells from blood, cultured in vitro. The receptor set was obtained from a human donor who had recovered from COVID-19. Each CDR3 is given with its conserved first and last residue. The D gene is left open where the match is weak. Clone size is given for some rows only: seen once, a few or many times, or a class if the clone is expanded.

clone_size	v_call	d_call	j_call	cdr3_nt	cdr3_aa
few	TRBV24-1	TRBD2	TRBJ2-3	TGTGCCACCAGTGACGCTTCCGGGACTAGCGGGAGCACAGATACGCAGTATTTT	CATSDASGTSGSTDTQYF
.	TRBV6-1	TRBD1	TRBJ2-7	TGTGCCAGCACACAGGGGGCTCGTAATCTCTACGAGCAGTACTTC	CASTQGARNLYEQYF
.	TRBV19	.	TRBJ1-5	TGTGCCAGTAGTACCCACGAGAAGTTGGGATATCAGCCCCAGCATTTT	CASSTHEKLGYQPQHF
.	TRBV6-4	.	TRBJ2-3	TGTGCCAGCAGTGCCAGTAGCGGAACTAGCACAGATACGCAGTATTTT	CASSASSGTSTDTQYF
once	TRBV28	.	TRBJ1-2	TGTGCCAGCAGTTTATCCGGGGTACTATGGAATGGCTACACCTTC	CASSLSGVLWNGYTF
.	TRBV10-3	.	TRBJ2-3	TGTGCCACCAGGGCTAGCACAGATGCGCAGTATTTT	CATRASTDAQYF
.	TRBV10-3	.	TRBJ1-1	TGTGCCATCAGTGAGTCAGGGGACATGAACACTGAAGATTTCTTT	CAISESGDMNTEDFF
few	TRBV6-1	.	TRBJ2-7	TGTGCCAGCAGGCATCGGACAGACTCCTCCTACGAGCAGTACTTC	CASRHRTDSSYEQYF
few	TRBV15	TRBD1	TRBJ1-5	TGTGCCACCAGCGGGCTTCAGGGGGGGCGCCAGCCCCAGCATTTT	CATSGLQGGRQPQHF
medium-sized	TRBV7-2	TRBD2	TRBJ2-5	TGTGCCAGCAGCTCGGGACTAGCGACTCGAGAGACCCAGTACTTC	CASSSGLATRETQYF
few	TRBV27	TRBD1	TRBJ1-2	TGTGCCAGCAGTTTACGCCGAATACAGGGGGCGGACTATGGCTACACCTTC	CASSLRRIQGADYGYTF
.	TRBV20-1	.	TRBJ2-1	TGCAGTGCCGCCAGACTAGTGTACTACAATGAGCAGTTCTTC	CSAARLVYYNEQFF
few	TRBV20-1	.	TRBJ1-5	TGCAGTGCTAGAGAAATGCGGGGGCATGCATATAGCAATCAGCCCCAGCATTTT	CSAREMRGHAYSNQPQHF
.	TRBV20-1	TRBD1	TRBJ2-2	TGCAGTGCTCCTAGGACAGGGATGGACACCGGGGAGCTGTTTTTT	CSAPRTGMDTGELFF
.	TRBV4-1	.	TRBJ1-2	TGCGCCAGCAGCCAATATCCGAAAGAGTATGGCTACACCTTC	CASSQYPKEYGYTF
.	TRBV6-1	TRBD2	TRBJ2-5	TGTGCCAGCAGGGGGACTAGCGGGAATCGAGGAGAGACCCAGTACTTC	CASRGTSGNRGETQYF
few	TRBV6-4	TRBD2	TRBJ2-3	TGTGCCAGCAGTGATTCTAGCGGGGGCACAGATACGCAGTATTTT	CASSDSSGGTDTQYF
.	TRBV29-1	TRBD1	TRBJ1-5	TGCAGCGTGGAGATGGACAGGGTTGGCAATCAGCCCCAGCATTTT	CSVEMDRVGNQPQHF
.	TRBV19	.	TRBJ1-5	TGTGCCAGTAGTATAAGAGGAGGCGAGCCCCAGCATTTT	CASSIRGGEPQHF
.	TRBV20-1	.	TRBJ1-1	TGCAGTGCTAGATACAGGGCCACTGAAGCTTTCTTT	CSARYRATEAFF
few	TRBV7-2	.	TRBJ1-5	TGTGCCAGCAGCTTATTACGTTCTAGCAATCAGCCCCAGCATTTT	CASSLLRSSNQPQHF
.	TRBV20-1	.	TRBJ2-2	TGCAGTGCTAGGGGGGTCCAGGGTACCGAGGAGCTGTTTTTT	CSARGVQGTEELFF
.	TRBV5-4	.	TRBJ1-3	TGTGCCAGCAGCTATCAGGGGTTGGGAAACACCATATATTTT	CASSYQGLGNTIYF
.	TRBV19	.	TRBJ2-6	TGTGCCAGTACCTACAGGGCTGGGGCCAACGTCCTGACTTTC	CASTYRAGANVLTF
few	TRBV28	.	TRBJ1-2	TGTGCCAGCAGGTCCCGCAGGAGCTATGGCTACACCTTC	CASRSRRSYGYTF
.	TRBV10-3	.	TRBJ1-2	TGTGCCATCAGTGGACAGAACTATGGCTACACCTTC	CAISGQNYGYTF
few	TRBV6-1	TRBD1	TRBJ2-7	TGTGCCAGCAGACAGGGGGCGAATTCCTACGAGCAGTACTTC	CASRQGANSYEQYF
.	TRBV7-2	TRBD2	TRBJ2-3	TGTGCCAGCAGCTTAGTCTCTAGCGGGAGGTCAACGCAGTATTTT	CASSLVSSGRSTQYF
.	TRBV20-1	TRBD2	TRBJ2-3	TGCAGTGCTTTACCAAATAGCGGGAGGGCCTCTGATACGCAGTATTTT	CSALPNSGRASDTQYF
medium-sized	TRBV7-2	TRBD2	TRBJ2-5	TGTGCCAGCAGCGAGGCCAGACTAGCGGGAAGGGAGACCCAGTACTTC	CASSEARLAGRETQYF
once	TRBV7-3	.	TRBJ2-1	TGTGCCAGCAGCTTATTACCCACAGGGATCCTCAATGAGCAGTTCTTC	CASSLLPTGILNEQFF
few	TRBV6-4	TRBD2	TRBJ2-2	TGTGCCAGCAGTTTAGCGGGAGCCAGCAGCGGGGAGCTGTTTTTT	CASSLAGASSGELFF
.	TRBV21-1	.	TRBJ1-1	TGTGCCAGCAGCCCCTGGGACTCGGGAGGTGAGACTGAAGCTTTCTTT	CASSPWDSGGETEAFF
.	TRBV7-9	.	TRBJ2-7	TGTGCCAGCAGCTTAGGGGACTTCCCCGACTACGAGCAGTACTTC	CASSLGDFPDYEQYF
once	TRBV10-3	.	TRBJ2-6	TGTGCCATCAGTGAGATTGAGACCCCTGGGGCCAACGTCCTGACTTTC	CAISEIETPGANVLTF
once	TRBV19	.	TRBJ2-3	TGTGCCAGTAGTATCCCAAGCACAGATACGCAGTATTTT	CASSIPSTDTQYF
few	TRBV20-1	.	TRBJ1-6	TGCAGTGCTAAACCGCCAGGCCAATTTTATAATTCACCCCTCCACTTT	CSAKPPGQFYNSPLHF
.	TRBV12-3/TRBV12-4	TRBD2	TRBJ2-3	TGTGCCAGCAGAATAGCGGGAAGCACAGATACGCAGTATTTT	CASRIAGSTDTQYF
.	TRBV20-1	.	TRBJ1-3	TGCAGTGCGCCCATCAGGGACTCTGGAAACACCATATATTTT	CSAPIRDSGNTIYF
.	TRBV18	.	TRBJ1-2	TGTGCCAGCTCACCAGGGCAGGAGCTAGGCTACACCTTC	CASSPGQELGYTF
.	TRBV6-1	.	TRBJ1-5	TGTGCCAGCAGAACTGGGGATTTGCCCCAGCATTTT	CASRTGDLPQHF
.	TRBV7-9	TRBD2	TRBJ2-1	TGTGCCATCAGACTAGCGGGGGGGTTCAATGAGCAGTTCTTC	CAIRLAGGFNEQFF
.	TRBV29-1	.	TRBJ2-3	TGCAGCGCCGGTGGTCGTAAAGATACGCAGTATTTT	CSAGGRKDTQYF
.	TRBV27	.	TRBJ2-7	TGTGCCAGCAGTCCCCACGGACAGCTCTACGAGCAGTACTTC	CASSPHGQLYEQYF
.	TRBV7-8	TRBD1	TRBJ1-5	TGTGCCAGCAGCCCCCGCAGACAGGGCAGCCAGCCCCAGCATTTT	CASSPRRQGSQPQHF
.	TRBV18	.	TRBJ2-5	TGTGCCAGCTCACGCCAGGGAAGCGAGACCCAGTACTTC	CASSRQGSETQYF
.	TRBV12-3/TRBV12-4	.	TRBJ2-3	TGTGCCAGCACCCGGGGGCAAAGCACAGATACGCAGTATTTT	CASTRGQSTDTQYF
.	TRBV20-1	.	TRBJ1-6	TGCAGTGCTAGGAGAGGGGGATCTCCCCTGTCACCCCTCCACTTT	CSARRGGSPLSPLHF
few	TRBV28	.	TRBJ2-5	TGTGCCAGCAGTAATGAAAAGTTTATTGGGACCCAGTACTTC	CASSNEKFIGTQYF
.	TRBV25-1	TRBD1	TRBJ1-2	TGTGCCAGCACATCCCAGGGGGCGAACTATGGCTACACCTTC	CASTSQGANYGYTF
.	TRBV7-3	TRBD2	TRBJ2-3	TGTGCCAGCAGCTTAACGCCACGTACTAGCGGCCCGACAGATACGCAGTATTTT	CASSLTPRTSGPTDTQYF
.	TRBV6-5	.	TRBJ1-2	TGTGCCAGCAGTTACTCTTCGGGCACGAACAACTATGGCTACACCTTC	CASSYSSGTNNYGYTF
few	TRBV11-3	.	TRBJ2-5	TGTGCCAGCAGCTTAGGGCCTGAGACCCAGTACTTC	CASSLGPETQYF
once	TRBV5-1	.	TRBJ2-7	TGCGCCAGCAGCACGGGACGTGACGACGAGCAGTACTTC	CASSTGRDDEQYF
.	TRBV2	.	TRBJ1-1	TGTGCCAGCAGTGACCTCCGAGGCGCTGAAGCTTTCTTT	CASSDLRGAEAFF
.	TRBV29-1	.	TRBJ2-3	TGCAGCGTTGAAGTTCGGAGGGTTAGCGGTCTGGGTAGCCAGGATACGCAGTATTTT	CSVEVRRVSGLGSQDTQYF
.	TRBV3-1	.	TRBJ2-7	TGTGCCAGCAGCCAAACTAACTACGAGCAGTACTTC	CASSQTNYEQYF
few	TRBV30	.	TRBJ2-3	TGTGCCTGGGGCAGGGGCACTAGCACAGATACGCAGTATTTT	CAWGRGTSTDTQYF
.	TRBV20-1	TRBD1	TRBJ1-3	TGCAGTGCTAGTGACAGGGTTTCCGGAAACACCATATATTTT	CSASDRVSGNTIYF